This T cell receptor (beta chain) was recorded in a study of beta chain features in type 1 diabetes. With 0 bases clipped from V and 1 base from J, the junction kept 9 bases outside the gene matches. The V gene's germline CDR1 is SGDLS and CDR2 YYNGEE. The CDR3 extends over 17 amino acids. This clone has only a few counts. Its antigen is unidentified. Points from the study as a whole: Researchers cautioned that cDNA sequencing could over-represent cells with high TCR expression. TCRB CDR3s were moderately but significantly shorter in Type 1 diabetes patients in all four CD4+ subsets. Among type 1 diabetes patients, VDJ junctions had fewer insertions and more deletions.

Sampling consisted of one heparinised blood draw per donor, averaging roughly 100 mL. Every bit of the isolated RNA underwent reverse transcription, so sequencing read expressed TCRB transcripts. Assay: immunoSEQ multiplex PCR; the TCRdb copy retains only in-frame clones and omits some. Of 95,000 to 150,000 clones listed, 16% are singletons. The TCR comes from a man aged 25-45 years with type 1 diabetes. V and J are TRBV9 and TRBJ1-2; TRBD1 agrees at 7 bases. What was sequenced was central memory CD4+ T cells from blood. CDR3 bases: TGTGCCAGCAGCGTAGGTCCCGGGACAGCCTATAACTATGGCTACACCTTC. It specifies CASSVGPGTAYNYGYTF.